Below, 8 T cell receptor beta chains from the same sample are listed, as sequenced in a study of CD8+ T cells in alopecia areata. Sequencing templates came from extracted RNA that was reverse transcribed into cDNA. Clones were read by immunoSEQ multiplex PCR, and TCRdb kept only the in-frame ones, dropping some. This sample has over 150,000 clones, with around 50% found just once. The sample taken for sequencing was CD8+ T cells sorted from blood. The receptors stem from a human donor in good health.

CDR3 region: CSVDYVLRDRVNEQFF. CDR3 coding DNA: TGCAGCGTCGACTACGTGCTCCGGGACAGGGTCAATGAGCAGTTCTTC. The chain combines TRBV29-1 with TRBJ2-1, with 9 bases fitting TRBD1. The V segment lost 6 bases and the J segment 6 bases; nucleotides outside the gene matches: 15. CDR1 and CDR2 from the germline V gene are SQVTM and ANQGSEA. This CDR3 spans 16 amino acids.

This clone was observed a handful of times. V and J are TRBV5-6 and TRBJ2-7; TRBD1 aligns across 9 bases. V lost 5 bases to trimming and J lost 1 base; unmatched junction nucleotides: 1. Germline CDR1 reads SGHDT; CDR2 reads YYEEEE. This CDR3 has 13 residues. CDR3 sequence: CASRGQGSYEQYF. DNA for the CDR3: TGTGCCAGCAGGGGACAGGGATCCTACGAGCAGTACTTC.

This clone has more than one count but fewer than ten. The V call is TRBV29-1, the J call TRBJ2-3; D is possibly TRBD1 (6 bases). The CDR3 has 14 amino acids. Germline CDR1 reads SQVTM; CDR2 reads ANQGSEA. Between the trimmed V and J ends, which lost 5 bases and 2 bases, there was a span of 14 bases. CDR3 sequence (DNA): TGCAGCGTTTTTGGGGGCCCGAACACAGATACGCAGTATTTT. Translation gives CSVFGGPNTDTQYF.

The chain couples TRBV7-9 to TRBJ2-7; no definite D call. The CDR3 length is 13 residues. V lost 6 bases, J lost 3 bases, and 12 bases lay in between. Germline loops: CDR1 SEHNR, CDR2 FQNEAQ (reference sequence). The CDR3, as DNA: TGTGCCAGCAGTGACTCTCCCCACTACGAGCAGTACTTC. Encoded protein: CASSDSPHYEQYF.

The gene calls are TRBV29-1 and TRBJ2-7; TRBD1 agrees at 9 bases. The CDR3 runs 13 residues. Germline V gene data show CDR1 as SQVTM and CDR2 as ANQGSEA. V lost 4 bases and J lost 4; bases outside the gene matches: 5. CDR3 sequence (DNA): TGCAGCGTTGTGGGGACAGGGAGATACGAGCAGTACTTC. Its protein product is CSVVGTGRYEQYF.

The gene calls are TRBV9 and TRBJ1-3; D is undetermined. The CDR3 spans 13 residues. Germline V CDR1 and CDR2: SGDLS, YYNGEE. With 0 bases removed from V and 3 bases from J, the gap between germline ends came to 4 bases. CDR3 in DNA: TGTGCCAGCAGCGTAGGGGATGGAAACACCATATATTTT. Translating gives CASSVGDGNTIYF.

This chain joins TRBV5-4 and TRBJ1-6; D unclear. The CDR3 runs 12 residues. From germline, CDR1 is SGHNT and CDR2 YYREEE (reference sequence). Trimming removed 4 bases from V and 7 bases from J, with 6 bases in between. CDR3 nucleotides: TGTGCCAGCAGCCAGGCGAATTCACCCCTCCACTTT. Translated: CASSQANSPLHF. The complete variable domain, with remaining parts taken from reference TRBV5-4 and TRBJ1-6, reads ETGVTQSPTHLIKTRGQQVTLRCSSQSGHNTVSWYQQALGQGPQFIFQYYREEENGRGNFPPRFSGLQFPNYSSELNVNALELDDSALYLCASSQANSPLHFGNGTRLTVT.

This clone was counted a few times. The chain joins TRBV7-9 to TRBJ2-2; no clear D. The CDR3 loop spans 14 amino acids. Per the germline V gene, CDR1 is SEHNR and CDR2 is FQNEAQ (reference sequence). The ends were cut back, 3 bases at V and 4 bases at J, with 9 bases in the middle. In nucleotides, the CDR3 is TGTGCCAGCAGCTTCAGCGTCGCCACCGGGGAGCTGTTTTTT. It codes for CASSFSVATGELFF.